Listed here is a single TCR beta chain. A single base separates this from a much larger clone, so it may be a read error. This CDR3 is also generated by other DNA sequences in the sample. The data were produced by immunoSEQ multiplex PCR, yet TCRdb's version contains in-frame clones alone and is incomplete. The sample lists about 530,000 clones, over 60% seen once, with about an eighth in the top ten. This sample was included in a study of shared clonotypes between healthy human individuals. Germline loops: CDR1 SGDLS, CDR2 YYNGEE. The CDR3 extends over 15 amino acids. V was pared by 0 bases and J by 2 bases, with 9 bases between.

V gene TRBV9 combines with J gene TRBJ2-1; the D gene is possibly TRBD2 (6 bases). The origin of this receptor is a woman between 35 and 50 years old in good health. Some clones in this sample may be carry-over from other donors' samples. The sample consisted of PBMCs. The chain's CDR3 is CASSVDSGTYNEQFF. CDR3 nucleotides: TGTGCCAGCAGCGTAGATAGCGGAACCTACAATGAGCAGTTCTTC.